The source of this T cell receptor (beta chain) is a study of response to subunit inactivated influenza vaccine. MiXCR was run by TCRdb on the RT-PCR reads, yielding one entry per CDR3 protein. This sample yields some 850,000 distinct CDR3 sequences, of which 18% are seen a single time; 11% belongs to the top ten. This clonotype was seen ten or more times. This TCR was recovered from a man aged 45-60 years who received an inactivated influenza vaccine. The source material was PBMCs from blood, sampled more than 4 days after vaccination.

CDR3 protein: CSNNGDSTYEQYF. Here the CDR3 DNA reads TGCAGCAATAATGGGGACAGCACCTACGAGCAGTACTTC. The V and J genes are TRBV29-1 and TRBJ2-7, with 7 bases matching TRBD1. J gave up 2 bases and V 8 bases, and 9 bases lay outside the gene matches. Germline CDR1 SQVTM, CDR2 ANQGSEA. CDR3 size: 13 residues.